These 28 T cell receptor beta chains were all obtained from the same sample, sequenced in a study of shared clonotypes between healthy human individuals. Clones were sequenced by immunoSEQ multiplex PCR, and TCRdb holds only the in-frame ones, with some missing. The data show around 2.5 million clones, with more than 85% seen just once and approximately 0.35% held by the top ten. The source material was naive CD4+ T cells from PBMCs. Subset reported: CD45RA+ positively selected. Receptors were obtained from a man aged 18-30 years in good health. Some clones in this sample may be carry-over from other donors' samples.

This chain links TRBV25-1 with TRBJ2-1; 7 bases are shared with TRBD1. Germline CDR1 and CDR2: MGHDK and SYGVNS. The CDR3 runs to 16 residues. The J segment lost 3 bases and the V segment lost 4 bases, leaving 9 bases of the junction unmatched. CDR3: CASSGTDRAIYNEQFF. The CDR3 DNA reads TGTGCCAGCAGTGGCACTGACAGGGCGATCTACAATGAGCAGTTCTTC.

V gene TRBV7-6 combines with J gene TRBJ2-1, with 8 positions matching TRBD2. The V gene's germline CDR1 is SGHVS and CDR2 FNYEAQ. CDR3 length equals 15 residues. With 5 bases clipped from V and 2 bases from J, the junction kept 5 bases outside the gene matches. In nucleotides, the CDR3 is TGTGCCAGCAGCAGGACTAGCCTCCCCTACAATGAGCAGTTCTTC. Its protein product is CASSRTSLPYNEQFF.

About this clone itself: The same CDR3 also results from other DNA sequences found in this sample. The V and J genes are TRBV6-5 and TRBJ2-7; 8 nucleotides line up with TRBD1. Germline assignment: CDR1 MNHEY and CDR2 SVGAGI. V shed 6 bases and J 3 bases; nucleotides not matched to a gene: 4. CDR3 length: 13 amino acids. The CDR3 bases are TGTGCCAGCAGCCAACAGGGGGTCTACGAGCAGTACTTC. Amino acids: CASSQQGVYEQYF.

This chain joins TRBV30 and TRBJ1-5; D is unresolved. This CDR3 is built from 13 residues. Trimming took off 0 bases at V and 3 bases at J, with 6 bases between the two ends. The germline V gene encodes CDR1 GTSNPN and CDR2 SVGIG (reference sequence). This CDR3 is CAWSVENNQPQHF. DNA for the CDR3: TGTGCCTGGAGTGTGGAGAACAATCAGCCCCAGCATTTT.

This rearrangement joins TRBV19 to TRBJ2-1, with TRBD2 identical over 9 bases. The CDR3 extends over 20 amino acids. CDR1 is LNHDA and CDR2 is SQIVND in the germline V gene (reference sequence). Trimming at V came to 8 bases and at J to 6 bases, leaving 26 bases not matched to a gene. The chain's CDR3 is CASSVLGMTLAGVSPNEQFF. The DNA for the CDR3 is TGTGCCAGTTCAGTATTAGGTATGACTTTAGCGGGAGTCTCTCCCAATGAGCAGTTCTTC.

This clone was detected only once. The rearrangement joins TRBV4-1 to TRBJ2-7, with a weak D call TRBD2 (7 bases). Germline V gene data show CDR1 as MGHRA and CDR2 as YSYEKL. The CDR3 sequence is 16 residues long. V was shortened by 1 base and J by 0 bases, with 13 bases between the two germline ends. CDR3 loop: CASSQGGGGVSYEQYF. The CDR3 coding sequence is TGCGCCAGCAGCCAAGGGGGAGGGGGAGTCTCCTACGAGCAGTACTTC.

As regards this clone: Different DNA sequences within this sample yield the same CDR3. CDR3 sequence reads: CASSSSSTYEQYF. In DNA, the CDR3 is TGCGCCAGCAGCTCATCATCCACCTACGAGCAGTACTTC. The V gene is TRBV5-1, the J gene TRBJ2-7; D is unclear. The CDR3 is 13 amino acids. Trimming left V 3 bases short and J 2 bases short, with 9 bases between. Germline V gives CDR1 SGHRS, CDR2 YFSETQ. Full variable domain (remainder filled in from reference TRBV5-1 and TRBJ2-7): KAGVTQTPRYLIKTRGQQVTLSCSPISGHRSVSWYQQTPGQGLQFLFEYFSETQRNKGNFPGRFSGRQFSNSRSEMNVSTLELGDSALYLCASSSSSTYEQYFGPGTRLTVT.

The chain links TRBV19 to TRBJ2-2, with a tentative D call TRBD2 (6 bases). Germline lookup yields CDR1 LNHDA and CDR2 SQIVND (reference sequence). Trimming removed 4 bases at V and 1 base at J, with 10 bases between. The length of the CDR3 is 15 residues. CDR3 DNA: TGTGCCAGTAGTAGGGGGACTCAGAACACCGGGGAGCTGTTTTTT. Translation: CASSRGTQNTGELFF.

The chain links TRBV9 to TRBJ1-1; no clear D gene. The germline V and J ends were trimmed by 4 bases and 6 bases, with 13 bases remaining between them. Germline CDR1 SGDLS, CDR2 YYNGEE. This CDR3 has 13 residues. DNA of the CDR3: TGTGCCAGCAGCCTGAGTGGGGAGCCTGAAGCTTTCTTT. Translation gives CASSLSGEPEAFF.

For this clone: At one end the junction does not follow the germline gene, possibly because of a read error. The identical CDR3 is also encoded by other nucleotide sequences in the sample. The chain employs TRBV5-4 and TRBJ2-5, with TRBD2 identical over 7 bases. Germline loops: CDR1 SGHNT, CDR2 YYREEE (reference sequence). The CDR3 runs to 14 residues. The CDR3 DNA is TGTGCCAGCAGTTCTCTAGCGGATCAAGAGACCCAATACTTC. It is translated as CASSSLADQETQYF.

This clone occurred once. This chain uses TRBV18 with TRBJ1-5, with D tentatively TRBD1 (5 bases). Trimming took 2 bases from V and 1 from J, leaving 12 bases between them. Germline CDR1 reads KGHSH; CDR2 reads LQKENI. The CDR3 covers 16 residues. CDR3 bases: TGTGCCAGCTCACCAATAGCGGGGGTAAGCAATCAGCCCCAGCATTTT. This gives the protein CASSPIAGVSNQPQHF.

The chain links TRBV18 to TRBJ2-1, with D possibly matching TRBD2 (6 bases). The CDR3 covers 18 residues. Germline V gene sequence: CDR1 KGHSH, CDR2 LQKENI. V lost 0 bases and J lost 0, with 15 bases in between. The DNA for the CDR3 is TGTGCCAGCTCACCACCTGGCTCTGCCGGGGGCTCCTACAATGAGCAGTTCTTC. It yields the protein CASSPPGSAGGSYNEQFF.

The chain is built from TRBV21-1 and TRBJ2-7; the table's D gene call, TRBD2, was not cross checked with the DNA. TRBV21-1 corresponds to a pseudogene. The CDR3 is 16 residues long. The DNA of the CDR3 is TGTGCCAGCAGCCCCGCTGCGGGAACGAGATGCTACGAGCAGTACTTC. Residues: CASSPAAGTRCYEQYF.

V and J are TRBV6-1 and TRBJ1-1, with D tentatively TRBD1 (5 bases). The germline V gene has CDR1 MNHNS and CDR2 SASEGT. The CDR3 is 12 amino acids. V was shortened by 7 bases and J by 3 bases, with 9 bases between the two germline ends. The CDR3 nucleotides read TGTGCCAGCATACGGGGCTACACTGAAGCTTTCTTT. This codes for CASIRGYTEAFF.

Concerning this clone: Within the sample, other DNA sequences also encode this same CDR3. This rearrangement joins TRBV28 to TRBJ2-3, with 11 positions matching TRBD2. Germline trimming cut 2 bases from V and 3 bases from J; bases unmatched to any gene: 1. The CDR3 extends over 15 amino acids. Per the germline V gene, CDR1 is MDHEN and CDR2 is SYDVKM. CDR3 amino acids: CASSLLAGGTDTQYF. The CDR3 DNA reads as TGTGCCAGCAGTTTACTAGCGGGAGGAACAGATACGCAGTATTTT.

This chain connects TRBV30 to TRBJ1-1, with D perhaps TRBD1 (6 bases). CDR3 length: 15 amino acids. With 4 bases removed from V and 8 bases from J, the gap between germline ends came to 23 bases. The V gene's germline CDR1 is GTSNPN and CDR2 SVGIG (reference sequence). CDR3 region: CAWNVKGGRGAEAFF. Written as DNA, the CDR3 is TGTGCCTGGAACGTCAAGGGAGGACGGGGGGCGGAAGCTTTCTTT. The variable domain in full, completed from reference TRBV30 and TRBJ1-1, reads SQTIHQWPATLVQPVGSPLSLECTVEGTSNPNLYWYRQAAGRGLQLLFYSVGIGQISSEVPQNLSASRPQDRQFILSSKKLLLSDSGFYLCAWNVKGGRGAEAFFGQGTRLTVV.

The CDR3 region has the DNA TGTGCCAGCCGGCCTTACGGGGTAGGGTTGAATTCACCCCTCCACTTT. Translation gives CASRPYGVGLNSPLHF. This chain joins TRBV27 and TRBJ1-6; D gene uncertain. Trimming cost V 8 bases and J 7 bases, with 21 bases left between them. This CDR3 has 16 amino acids. CDR1 is MNHEY, CDR2 SMNVEV, per germline (reference sequence).

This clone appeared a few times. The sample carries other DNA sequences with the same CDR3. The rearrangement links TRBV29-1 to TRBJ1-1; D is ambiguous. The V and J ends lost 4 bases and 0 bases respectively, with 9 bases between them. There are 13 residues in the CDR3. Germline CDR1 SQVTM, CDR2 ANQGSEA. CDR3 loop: CSVGGLMNTEAFF. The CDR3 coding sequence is TGCAGCGTTGGTGGTCTTATGAACACTGAAGCTTTCTTT.

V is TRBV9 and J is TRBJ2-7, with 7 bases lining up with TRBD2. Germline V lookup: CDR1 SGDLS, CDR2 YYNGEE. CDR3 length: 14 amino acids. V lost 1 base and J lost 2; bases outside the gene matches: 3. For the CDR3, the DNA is TGTGCCAGCAGCGTATTTAGCGGGCCCTACGAGCAGTACTTC. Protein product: CASSVFSGPYEQYF.

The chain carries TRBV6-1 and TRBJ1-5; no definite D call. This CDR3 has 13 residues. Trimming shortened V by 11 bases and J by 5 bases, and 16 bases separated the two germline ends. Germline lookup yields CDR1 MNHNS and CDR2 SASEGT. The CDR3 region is CACWGGNHQPQHF. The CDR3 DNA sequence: TGTGCCTGCTGGGGAGGGAACCATCAGCCCCAGCATTTT.

The CDR3 loop reads CASTPPGVPSGTQYF. CDR3 sequence (DNA): TGTGCCAGTACCCCACCGGGCGTCCCAAGCGGGACCCAGTACTTC. The chain uses TRBV19 and TRBJ2-5; a weak D match, TRBD2 (5 bases). The CDR3 totals 15 residues. CDR1 LNHDA and CDR2 SQIVND come from the germline V gene (reference sequence). V lost 7 bases to trimming and J lost 7 bases, with 22 bases between them.

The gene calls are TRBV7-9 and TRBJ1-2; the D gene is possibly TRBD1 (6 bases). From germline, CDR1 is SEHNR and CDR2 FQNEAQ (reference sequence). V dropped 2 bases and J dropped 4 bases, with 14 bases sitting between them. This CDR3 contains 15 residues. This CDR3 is CASSLPGGGLYGYTF. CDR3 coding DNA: TGTGCCAGCAGCTTACCAGGAGGGGGTCTCTATGGCTACACCTTC.

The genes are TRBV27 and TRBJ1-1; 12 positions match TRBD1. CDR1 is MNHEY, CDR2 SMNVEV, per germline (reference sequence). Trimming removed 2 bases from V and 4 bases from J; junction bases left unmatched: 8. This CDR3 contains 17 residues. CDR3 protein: CASSLGGTGGVSTEAFF. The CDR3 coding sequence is TGTGCCAGCAGTTTAGGGGGGACAGGGGGCGTGAGCACTGAAGCTTTCTTT.

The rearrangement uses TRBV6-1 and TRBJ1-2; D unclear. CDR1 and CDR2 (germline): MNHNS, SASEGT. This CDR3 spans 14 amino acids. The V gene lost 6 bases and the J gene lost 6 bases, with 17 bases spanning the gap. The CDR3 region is CASRDAWGSDGYTF. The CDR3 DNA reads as TGTGCCAGCAGAGACGCGTGGGGTTCGGATGGCTACACCTTC.

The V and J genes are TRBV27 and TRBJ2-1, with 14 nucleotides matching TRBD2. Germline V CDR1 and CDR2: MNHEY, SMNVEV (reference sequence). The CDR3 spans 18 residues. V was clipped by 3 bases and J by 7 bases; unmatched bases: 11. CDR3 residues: CASSFSGTSGRHINEQFF. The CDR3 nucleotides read TGTGCCAGCAGTTTCTCCGGGACTAGCGGGAGACACATAAATGAGCAGTTCTTC.

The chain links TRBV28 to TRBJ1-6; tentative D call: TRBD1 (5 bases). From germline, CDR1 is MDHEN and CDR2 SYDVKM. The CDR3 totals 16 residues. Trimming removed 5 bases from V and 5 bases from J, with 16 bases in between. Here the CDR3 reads CASSRAIAGNNSPLHF. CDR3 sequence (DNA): TGTGCCAGCAGTAGAGCAATTGCAGGGAATAATTCACCCCTCCACTTT.

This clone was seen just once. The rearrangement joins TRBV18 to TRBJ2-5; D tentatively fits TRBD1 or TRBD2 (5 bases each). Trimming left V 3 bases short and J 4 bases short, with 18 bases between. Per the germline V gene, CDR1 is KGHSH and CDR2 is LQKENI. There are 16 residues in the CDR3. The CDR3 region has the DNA TGTGCCAGCTCACCCCTGAGGGGCGGTATCGGAGAGACCCAGTACTTC. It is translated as CASSPLRGGIGETQYF.

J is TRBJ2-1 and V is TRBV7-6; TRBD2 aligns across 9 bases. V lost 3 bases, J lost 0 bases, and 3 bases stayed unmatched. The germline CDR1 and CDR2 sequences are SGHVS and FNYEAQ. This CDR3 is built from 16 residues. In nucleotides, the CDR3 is TGTGCCAGCAGCTTTCGACTAGCGGACTCCTACAATGAGCAGTTCTTC. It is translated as CASSFRLADSYNEQFF.